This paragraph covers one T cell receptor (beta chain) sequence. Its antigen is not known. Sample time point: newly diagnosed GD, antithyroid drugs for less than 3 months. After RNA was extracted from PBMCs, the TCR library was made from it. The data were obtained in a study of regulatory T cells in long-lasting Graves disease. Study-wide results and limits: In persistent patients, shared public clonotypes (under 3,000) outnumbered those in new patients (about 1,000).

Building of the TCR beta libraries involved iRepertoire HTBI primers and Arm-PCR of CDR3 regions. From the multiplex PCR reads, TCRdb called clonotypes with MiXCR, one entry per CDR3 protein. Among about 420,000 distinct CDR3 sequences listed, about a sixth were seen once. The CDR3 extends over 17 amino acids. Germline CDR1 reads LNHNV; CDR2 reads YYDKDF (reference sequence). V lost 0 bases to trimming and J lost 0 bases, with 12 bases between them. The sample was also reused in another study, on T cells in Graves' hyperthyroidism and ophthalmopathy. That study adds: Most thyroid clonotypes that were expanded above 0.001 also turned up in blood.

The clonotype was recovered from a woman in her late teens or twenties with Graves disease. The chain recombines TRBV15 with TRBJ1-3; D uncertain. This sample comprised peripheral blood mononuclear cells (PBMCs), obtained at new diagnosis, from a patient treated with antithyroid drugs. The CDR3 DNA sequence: TGTGCCACCAGCAGAGATAAAGGGCAGCTCTCTGGAAACACCATATATTTT. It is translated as CATSRDKGQLSGNTIYF.